This TCR beta chain was observed in a study of identical twins. Unique molecular identifiers were present on the cDNA, which also gained a universal primer site by template switching. One entry per CDR3 protein, called by TCRdb with MiXCR from the 5' RACE reads. The table includes 1.5 million to 2 million distinct CDR3 sequences, about 30% detected once. Only healthy Caucasians were included as donors. On this clonotype itself: Its antigen is unknown.

Regarding the study as a whole: When twins shared out-of-frame alpha sequences, those sequences had excess low generation probability. Researchers reported weaker excess twin sharing in beta out-of-frame sequences.

V shed 4 bases, J shed 5 bases, and the junction held 3 bases outside the gene matches. CDR3 length equals 15 residues. Germline V gives CDR1 ENHRY, CDR2 SYGVKD. The receptor's source is a newborn girl in good health. The V and J genes are TRBV10-3 and TRBJ2-3; 13 bases fit TRBD2. Material for sequencing was cord blood. The CDR3 loop is CAISGTSGSLDTQYF. The CDR3 region has the DNA TGTGCCATCAGTGGGACTAGCGGGAGTCTAGATACGCAGTATTTT.